The source of this T cell receptor (beta chain) is a study of cytomegalovirus exposure and HLA in healthy donors. A multiplex PCR was run with 60 Vbeta primers and 13 Jbeta primers. Produced via immunoSEQ multiplex PCR; TCRdb's table is partial and in-frame only. The table has 160,000 or so clones, roughly four fifths seen once. The J segment lost 0 bases and the V segment lost 6 bases, leaving 10 bases of the junction unmatched. Per the germline V gene, CDR1 is LNHDA and CDR2 is SQIVND (reference sequence). The CDR3 is 16 residues long. Sequences were obtained from PBMCs. The receptor comes from a man between 50 and 59 years old in good health and CMV-seropositive. The V gene is TRBV19, the J gene TRBJ1-1, with TRBD1 matching 7 bases. CDR3 coding DNA: TGTGCCAGTAGATCCCTTGCGACAGGGATGAACACTGAAGCTTTCTTT. Translated, it gives CASRSLATGMNTEAFF.